This record looks at one TCR beta chain sequence and its context. Its antigen is currently unknown. CD45RO-negative CD8 cells positively selected for CCR7 made up the naive population, which excluded terminally differentiated effector memory CD45RA+ cells. All donors were Caucasian adults living in Nashville, Tennessee. The sample is drawn from a study of shared clonotypes between healthy human individuals. Across the study: The cohort had a couple of women and a few men, ages 18 to 49.

Libraries were prepared by immunoSEQ multiplex PCR; TCRdb keeps only in-frame clonotypes and omits some of them. The table records roughly 590,000 clones, roughly 95% of them present only once. General observations from the study: When naive CD4 clonotypes were compared across a few donors, around 5% were shared.

This clonotype was sampled from a woman aged 25 to 39 in good health. Sequenced sample: naive CD8+ T cells sorted from blood.

Here the CDR3 reads CASSQDRSYEQYF. In DNA form, the CDR3 reads TGTGCCAGCAGCCAGGACAGGTCCTACGAGCAGTACTTC. The chain carries TRBV6-5 and TRBJ2-7; the match to TRBD1 covers 7 bases. Germline CDR1 MNHEY, CDR2 SVGAGI. This CDR3 has 13 amino acids. The V and J ends lost 6 bases and 1 base, in that order; junction bases with no gene match: 3.